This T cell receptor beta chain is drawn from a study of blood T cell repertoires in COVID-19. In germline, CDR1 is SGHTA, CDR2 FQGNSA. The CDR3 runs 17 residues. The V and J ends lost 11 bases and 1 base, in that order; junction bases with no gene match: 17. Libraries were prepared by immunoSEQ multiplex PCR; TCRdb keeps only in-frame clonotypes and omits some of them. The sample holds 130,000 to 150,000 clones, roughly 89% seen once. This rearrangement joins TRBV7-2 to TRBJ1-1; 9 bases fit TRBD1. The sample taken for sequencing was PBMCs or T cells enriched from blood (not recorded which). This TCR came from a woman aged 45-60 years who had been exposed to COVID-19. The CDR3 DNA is TGTGCCGTCGGAAGGGACGGGGACAGGGTTAAGAACACTGAAGCTTTCTTT. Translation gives CAVGRDGDRVKNTEAFF. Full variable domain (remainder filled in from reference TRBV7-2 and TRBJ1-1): GAGVSQSPSNKVTEKGKDVELRCDPISGHTALYWYRQSLGQGLEFLIYFQGNSAPDKSGLPSDRFSAERTGGSVSTLTIQRTQQEDSAVYLCAVGRDGDRVKNTEAFFGQGTRLTVV.